The 10 T cell receptor beta chains given below trace back to one sample, sequenced in a study of shared clonotypes between healthy human individuals. The data were produced by immunoSEQ multiplex PCR, yet TCRdb's version contains in-frame clones alone and is incomplete. The sample holds over 1.5 million clones, 98% seen once. The sequencing sample was made of naive CD4+ T cells sorted from blood. Subset in this sample: CD45RA+ positively selected. Receptors originate from a man aged 30 to 45 in good health.

The rearrangement uses TRBV25-1 and TRBJ2-1; TRBD1 aligns across 7 bases. Germline V gene sequence: CDR1 MGHDK, CDR2 SYGVNS. The CDR3 runs to 18 residues. The J segment lost 4 bases and the V segment lost 1 base, leaving 13 bases of the junction unmatched. This chain's CDR3 is CASSEFVTGSELYNEQFF. CDR3 sequence (DNA): TGTGCCAGCAGTGAATTCGTGACAGGGTCTGAACTTTACAATGAGCAGTTCTTC.

The rearrangement uses TRBV27 and TRBJ1-1; D remains ambiguous. V dropped 3 bases and J dropped 4 bases, with 18 bases sitting between them. The CDR3 totals 16 residues. In germline, CDR1 is MNHEY, CDR2 SMNVEV (reference sequence). The CDR3 coding sequence is TGTGCCAGCAGTTTCACCGTCATCGACCTGAGCACTGAAGCTTTCTTT. The encoded protein is CASSFTVIDLSTEAFF.

V usage is TRBV14 and J usage is TRBJ1-2; 8 nucleotides line up with TRBD1. CDR1 and CDR2 (germline): SGHDN, FVKESK. This CDR3 has 14 residues. With 5 bases clipped from V and 6 bases from J, the junction kept 8 bases outside the gene matches. Here the CDR3 reads CASSKRTGTDGYTF. DNA of the CDR3: TGTGCCAGCAGCAAGCGGACAGGGACGGATGGCTACACCTTC.

The CDR3 loop is CASSPRAGREQYF. Here the CDR3 DNA reads TGTGCCAGCAGCCCGAGGGCGGGGCGGGAGCAGTACTTC. This rearrangement joins TRBV6-5 to TRBJ2-7; the D gene is possibly TRBD2 (6 bases). The V end lost 6 bases, the J end lost 7 bases, and 16 bases lay between the germline ends. The germline V gene has CDR1 MNHEY and CDR2 SVGAGI. The CDR3 is made up of 13 amino acids.

The chain is built from TRBV7-3 and TRBJ2-1; D is ambiguous. Germline V gene lookup returns CDR1 SGHTA and CDR2 FQGTGA. CDR3 length equals 19 residues. V was cut by 1 base and J by 0 bases, with 19 bases left in between. CDR3 DNA: TGTGCCAGCAGCTTAAGGCTCTTTCCGCCGAAGGGCTCCTACAATGAGCAGTTCTTC. Translated, it gives CASSLRLFPPKGSYNEQFF.

This clone was seen once. The chain carries TRBV6-1 and TRBJ1-2, with 7 bases fitting TRBD1. V lost 4 bases and J lost 1; bases outside the gene matches: 9. This CDR3 has 16 residues. Germline V gene lookup returns CDR1 MNHNS and CDR2 SASEGT. The CDR3 loop reads CASSAGTAALNYGYTF. DNA for the CDR3: TGTGCCAGCAGTGCCGGGACAGCAGCTCTTAACTATGGCTACACCTTC.

CDR3 nucleotides: TGCAGCGCAAACCGGGACAGGGGCACTGAAGCTTTCTTT. Protein: CSANRDRGTEAFF. V is TRBV29-1 and J is TRBJ1-1; 10 positions match TRBD1. V was pared by 7 bases and J by 4 bases, with 6 bases of the junction left unmatched. The CDR3 is 13 amino acids. Germline CDR1 reads SQVTM; CDR2 reads ANQGSEA.

The chain couples TRBV11-2 to TRBJ2-7; D is ambiguous. Germline V CDR1 and CDR2: SGHAT, FQNNGV. This CDR3 has 14 residues. V was shortened by 6 bases and J by 0 bases, with 12 bases between the two germline ends. CDR3 loop: CASRFMRSSYEQYF. DNA of the CDR3: TGTGCCAGCAGGTTTATGAGGAGCTCCTACGAGCAGTACTTC.

The genes are TRBV6-5 and TRBJ2-3, with D tentatively TRBD1 or TRBD2 (5 bases each). With 8 bases removed from V and 1 base from J, the gap between germline ends came to 13 bases. Germline V gene lookup returns CDR1 MNHEY and CDR2 SVGAGI. This CDR3 spans 14 amino acids. The CDR3 reads CASRWDRGTDTQYF. CDR3 DNA sequence: TGTGCCAGCCGGTGGGACCGAGGCACAGATACGCAGTATTTT.

This CDR3 is CASSAGLAGGETQYF. In DNA, the CDR3 is TGTGCCAGCAGCGCTGGACTAGCGGGAGGGGAGACCCAGTACTTC. The chain is built from TRBV5-5 and TRBJ2-5, with 15 nucleotides matching TRBD2. The CDR3 is 15 residues long. The trim removed 4 bases at V and 5 bases at J, leaving 3 bases unmatched. Germline-derived CDR1 and CDR2 are SGHKS and YYEKEE (reference sequence). The full variable domain, completed using reference TRBV5-5 and TRBJ2-5, is DAGVTQSPTHLIKTRGQQVTLRCSPISGHKSVSWYQQVLGQGPQFIFQYYEKEERGRGNFPDRFSARQFPNYSSELNVNALLLGDSALYLCASSAGLAGGETQYFGPGTRLLVL.